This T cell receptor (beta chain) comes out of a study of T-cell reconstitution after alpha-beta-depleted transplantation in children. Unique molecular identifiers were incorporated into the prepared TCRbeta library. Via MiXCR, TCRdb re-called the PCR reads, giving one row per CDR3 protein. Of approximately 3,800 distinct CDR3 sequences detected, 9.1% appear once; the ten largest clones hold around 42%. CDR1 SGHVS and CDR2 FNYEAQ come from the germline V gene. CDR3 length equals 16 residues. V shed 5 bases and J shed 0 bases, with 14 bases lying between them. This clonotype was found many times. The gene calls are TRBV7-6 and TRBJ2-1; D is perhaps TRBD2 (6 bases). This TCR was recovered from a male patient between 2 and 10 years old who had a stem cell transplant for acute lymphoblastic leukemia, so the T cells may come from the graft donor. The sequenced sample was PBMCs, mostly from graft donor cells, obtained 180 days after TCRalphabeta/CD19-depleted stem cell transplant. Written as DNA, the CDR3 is TGTGCCAGCAGCCTCTGGCGGGAAAGCTCCTACAATGAGCAGTTCTTC. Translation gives CASSLWRESSYNEQFF.